These 30 T cell receptor beta chains share one sample of origin, sequenced in a study of cytotoxic CD8 clonotypes in ibrutinib-treated CLL. Profiling relied on immunoSEQ multiplex PCR, and the TCRdb table lists in-frame clones only, not all of them. The sample has more than 35,000 clones; 71% are singletons. Sequenced here: PBMCs, sampled at disease progression, from a patient treated with ibrutinib. These receptors were collected from a human donor with chronic lymphocytic leukemia.

The chain joins TRBV30 to TRBJ2-7; D possibly corresponds to TRBD2 (6 bases). Trimming shortened V by 4 bases and J by 2 bases, and 15 bases separated the two germline ends. Germline lookup yields CDR1 GTSNPN and CDR2 SVGIG (reference sequence). CDR3 length equals 14 residues. The CDR3 DNA follows: TGTGCCTGGACTCGGGACTTGCTAGCCTACGAGCAGTACTTC. It is translated as CAWTRDLLAYEQYF.

The chain links TRBV6-5 to TRBJ2-3; possibly TRBD2 for D (6 bases). This CDR3 is built from 16 residues. Germline CDR1 reads MNHEY; CDR2 reads SVGAGI. Trimming removed 2 bases from V and 2 bases from J, with 14 bases in between. CDR3 protein: CASSYGSPGDTDTQYF. Written as DNA, the CDR3 is TGTGCCAGCAGTTACGGGTCTCCGGGGGACACAGATACGCAGTATTTT.

The rearrangement joins TRBV6-6 to TRBJ2-2, with D possibly matching TRBD1 (5 bases). Trimming pared 6 bases from V and 6 bases from J, leaving 11 bases between. CDR1 MNHNY and CDR2 SVGAGI come from the germline V gene (reference sequence). The CDR3 sequence is 13 residues long. CDR3 DNA sequence: TGTGCCAGCAGCCCCGCAGGGCCCGGGGAGCTGTTTTTT. Encoded protein: CASSPAGPGELFF.

This clone was counted a few times. This chain connects TRBV29-1 to TRBJ2-7; unclear D gene. CDR3 size: 12 residues. CDR1 SQVTM and CDR2 ANQGSEA come from the germline V gene. Trimming left V 2 bases short and J 2 bases short, with 7 bases between. Here the CDR3 reads CSVETPTYEQYF. The CDR3 DNA reads as TGCAGCGTTGAAACTCCTACCTACGAGCAGTACTTC.

This clone has a count of ten or more. The V gene is TRBV9, the J gene TRBJ1-4; D is unclear. Trimming stripped 3 bases from V and 8 bases from J, with 14 bases between. Per germline, CDR1 SGDLS and CDR2 YYNGEE. The CDR3 covers 14 residues. Here the CDR3 DNA reads TGTGCCAGCAGCGCCGGGGTACTGGGGGAAAAACTGTTTTTT. Its protein product is CASSAGVLGEKLFF. The variable domain in full, with the rest retrieved from reference TRBV9 and TRBJ1-4, is DSGVTQTPKHLITATGQRVTLRCSPRSGDLSVYWYQQSLDQGLQFLIQYYNGEERAKGNILERFSAQQFPDLHSELNLSSLELGDSALYFCASSAGVLGEKLFFGSGTQLSVL.

This chain joins TRBV2 and TRBJ2-3; D not resolved. CDR3 length: 12 amino acids. V lost 7 bases, J lost 3 bases, and 8 bases lay in between. Looked up from germline, CDR1 is SNHLY and CDR2 is FYNNEI. CDR3 sequence reads: CASNAQTDTQYF. As DNA, the CDR3 is TGTGCCAGCAACGCCCAGACAGATACGCAGTATTTT.

V usage is TRBV4-2 and J usage is TRBJ2-7, with 10 positions matching TRBD2. Germline CDR1 and CDR2: LGHNA and YNFKEQ. The CDR3 has 15 residues. Unmatched junction bases numbered 5, after V lost 5 bases and J lost 1 base. DNA for the CDR3: TGTGCCAGCAGCGTTCTAGCGGGGGCTTCCTACGAGCAGTACTTC. Its translation: CASSVLAGASYEQYF.

This rearrangement joins TRBV5-1 to TRBJ1-4; D remains ambiguous. V was shortened by 3 bases and J by 8 bases, with 14 bases between the two germline ends. CDR1 and CDR2 from the germline V gene are SGHRS and YFSETQ. The CDR3 loop spans 14 amino acids. CDR3 amino acids: CASSSDTLQEKLFF. The CDR3 nucleotides are TGCGCCAGCAGCTCAGATACCCTGCAAGAAAAACTGTTTTTT.

This chain joins TRBV13 and TRBJ2-7, with 8 bases identical to TRBD1. The germline CDR1 and CDR2 sequences are PRHDT and FYEKMQ (reference sequence). The CDR3 length is 13 residues. Trimming took 9 bases from V and 4 from J; bases not matched to a gene: 8. CDR3 in amino acids: CASGDRPSYEQYF. CDR3 DNA sequence: TGTGCCAGTGGGGACAGGCCCTCATACGAGCAGTACTTC.

In this sample, this clone turned up a few times. V gene TRBV6-5 combines with J gene TRBJ2-4; either TRBD1 or TRBD2 may supply D (5 bases each). Germline-derived CDR1 and CDR2 are MNHEY and SVGAGI. Trimming removed 0 bases at V and 6 bases at J, with 12 bases between. The CDR3 is 15 residues long. This CDR3 reads CASSYSKSGRNIQYF. As DNA, the CDR3 is TGTGCCAGCAGTTACTCGAAGTCAGGGAGAAACATTCAGTACTTC.

This chain joins TRBV11-2 and TRBJ2-2, with D maybe TRBD2 (6 bases). The germline gives CDR1 SGHAT, CDR2 FQNNGV. This CDR3 is built from 15 residues. The V end was cut by 8 bases, the J end by 1 base, with 14 bases between. The CDR3 DNA sequence: TGTGCCAGCCCCTCGGAGCGGGTGAACACCGGGGAGCTGTTTTTT. Translating gives CASPSERVNTGELFF.

V usage is TRBV29-1 and J usage is TRBJ1-2; unclear D gene. With 6 bases removed from V and 4 bases from J, the gap between germline ends came to 21 bases. The CDR3 has 15 amino acids. From germline, CDR1 is SQVTM and CDR2 ANQGSEA. CDR3: CSVDDVGKGSYGYTF. The DNA for the CDR3 is TGCAGCGTAGACGACGTCGGTAAAGGGTCCTATGGCTACACCTTC.

CDR3 sequence reads: CASSGNTGTQETQYF. DNA for the CDR3: TGCGCCAGCAGTGGTAACACTGGAACCCAAGAGACCCAGTACTTC. This chain connects TRBV5-1 to TRBJ2-5; unclear D gene. V dropped 5 bases and J dropped 1 base, with 15 bases sitting between them. The CDR3 contains 15 residues. The germline gives CDR1 SGHRS, CDR2 YFSETQ.

V and J are TRBV19 and TRBJ2-5, with D tentatively TRBD1 (6 bases). Trimming removed 3 bases at V and 1 base at J, with 12 bases between. The CDR3 contains 15 residues. Per germline, CDR1 LNHDA and CDR2 SQIVND (reference sequence). CDR3 bases: TGTGCCAGTAGTATCACAGGGATCCCCCAAGAGACCCAGTACTTC. Amino acid sequence: CASSITGIPQETQYF.

This sequence joins TRBV7-9 and TRBJ2-3; D might be TRBD2 (7 bases). Looked up from germline, CDR1 is SEHNR and CDR2 is FQNEAQ (reference sequence). The V gene lost 1 base and the J gene lost 5 bases, with 13 bases spanning the gap. CDR3 length: 15 residues. Here the CDR3 DNA reads TGTGCCAGCAGCTTAGGGGCGGGGGCCCAAGATACGCAGTATTTT. This codes for CASSLGAGAQDTQYF.

The chain uses TRBV5-4 and TRBJ2-3; D unresolved. CDR1 is SGHNT, CDR2 YYREEE, per germline (reference sequence). With 2 bases removed from V and 0 bases from J, the gap between germline ends came to 4 bases. The CDR3 covers 13 residues. The CDR3 DNA follows: TGTGCCAGCAGCTTCAAGAGCACAGATACGCAGTATTTT. Its protein is CASSFKSTDTQYF.

This rearrangement joins TRBV6-1 to TRBJ1-1; D is unclear. The CDR3 extends over 10 amino acids. V lost 11 bases and J 11 bases, leaving 15 bases between the germline ends. Germline V gene data show CDR1 as MNHNS and CDR2 as SASEGT. The CDR3 is CALSRQGAFF. In DNA form, the CDR3 reads TGTGCCCTCTCCCGTCAAGGGGCTTTCTTT.

This rearrangement joins TRBV11-2 to TRBJ2-2, with D possibly matching TRBD1 (6 bases). The V end lost 6 bases, the J end lost 2 bases, and 13 bases lay between the germline ends. CDR1 and CDR2 from the germline V gene are SGHAT and FQNNGV. The CDR3 spans 15 residues. CDR3 nucleotides: TGTGCCAGCAGTCCCAGGGGATCTAACACCGGGGAGCTGTTTTTT. Encoded protein: CASSPRGSNTGELFF.

This sequence joins TRBV21-1 and TRBJ2-7; the table's TRBD1 call for D was not verified on the DNA. TRBV21-1 is recorded as a pseudogene. The CDR3 consists of 13 residues. The CDR3 spells CASNRDISYEQYF. In nucleotides, the CDR3 is TGTGCCAGCAACCGAGACATTTCCTACGAGCAGTACTTC.

This clone occurred a few times. This chain joins TRBV5-1 and TRBJ1-1; TRBD1 is a possible D gene (6 bases). The V gene's germline CDR1 is SGHRS and CDR2 YFSETQ. The CDR3 is 16 amino acids. V was clipped by 4 bases and J by 0 bases, with 16 bases between them. The CDR3 bases are TGCGCCAGCAGCCGGGGCCCGGGGGCGATGAACACTGAAGCTTTCTTT. This sequence encodes CASSRGPGAMNTEAFF.

The chain combines TRBV5-1 with TRBJ1-2; no clear D gene. V was clipped by 2 bases and J by 6 bases, with 14 bases between them. The CDR3 spans 14 residues. CDR1 SGHRS and CDR2 YFSETQ come from the germline V gene. The CDR3 nucleotides are TGCGCCAGCAGCTTCCGAACGGGGTTGGATGGCTACACCTTC. Amino acids: CASSFRTGLDGYTF.

The chain joins TRBV5-1 to TRBJ1-1; tentative D call: TRBD1 (5 bases). CDR1 is SGHRS, CDR2 YFSETQ, per germline. Trimming stripped 4 bases from V and 1 base from J, with 17 bases between. The CDR3 is made up of 16 amino acids. The chain's CDR3 is CASSHVLIGGNTEAFF. DNA of the CDR3: TGCGCCAGCAGCCACGTCCTTATTGGGGGGAACACTGAAGCTTTCTTT.

This clone was counted between two and nine times. This sequence joins TRBV29-1 and TRBJ1-2, with D hard to call. V gave up 5 bases and J gave up 7 bases, with 11 bases separating them. Per the germline V gene, CDR1 is SQVTM and CDR2 is ANQGSEA. CDR3 length: 11 amino acids. In nucleotides, the CDR3 is TGCAGCGTTCAGGTTTTTGGTGGCTACACCTTC. Protein: CSVQVFGGYTF.

The chain joins TRBV9 to TRBJ2-1; perhaps TRBD2 as D (5 bases). Germline V lookup: CDR1 SGDLS, CDR2 YYNGEE. V lost 0 bases and J lost 5, with 15 bases in between. CDR3 length: 16 residues. CDR3 nucleotide sequence: TGTGCCAGCAGCGTAGCTTTCGGCAGAGGGAACAATGAGCAGTTCTTC. This gives the protein CASSVAFGRGNNEQFF.

By share, this clone counts as medium-sized (0.01 to 0.1%). The rearrangement joins TRBV28 to TRBJ1-5, with a tentative D call TRBD1 (5 bases). The germline V and J ends were trimmed by 7 bases and 10 bases, with 17 bases remaining between them. This CDR3 is built from 13 residues. Germline assignment: CDR1 MDHEN and CDR2 SYDVKM. CDR3 nucleotide sequence: TGTGCCAGCAACGGGGCAACTAGCCAACCCCAGCATTTT. This translates into CASNGATSQPQHF.

This clone has a handful of counts. The gene calls are TRBV4-1 and TRBJ2-7; perhaps TRBD1 as D (6 bases). This CDR3 has 14 amino acids. With 1 base removed from V and 9 bases from J, the gap between germline ends came to 16 bases. The V gene's germline CDR1 is MGHRA and CDR2 YSYEKL. CDR3 in DNA: TGCGCCAGCAGCCAAGGTTCAGGGGCCCCTGGGCAGTACTTC. Protein sequence: CASSQGSGAPGQYF.

In the case of this clone: The junction differs from germline at one of its ends, possibly a read error. The rearrangement links TRBV4-1 to TRBJ1-2; 7 bases align to TRBD1. The CDR3 length is 15 residues. Germline V gene data show CDR1 as MGHRA and CDR2 as YSYEKL. CDR3 nucleotides: TGCGCCAGCACCCAACAGCTTCAGGGGGTCGGTGGCTACACCTTC. This codes for CASTQQLQGVGGYTF.

This clone has just a few counts. The chain combines TRBV5-8 with TRBJ2-5; 7 bases match TRBD1. Germline CDR1 SGHTS, CDR2 YDEGEE. CDR3 size: 14 residues. The trim removed 2 bases at V and 2 bases at J, leaving 3 bases unmatched. CDR3 protein: CASSFDRVQETQYF. In DNA form, the CDR3 reads TGTGCCAGCAGCTTCGACAGGGTTCAAGAGACCCAGTACTTC.

In its sample, this clone was seen once. V gene TRBV2 combines with J gene TRBJ1-6; 8 bases fit TRBD1. V was pared by 5 bases and J by 7 bases, with 4 bases of the junction left unmatched. Per the germline V gene, CDR1 is SNHLY and CDR2 is FYNNEI. The CDR3 loop spans 14 amino acids. The CDR3 DNA is TGTGCCAGCAGTATAACAGGGGGGAATTCACCCCTCCACTTT. Residues: CASSITGGNSPLHF. Full variable domain (outside the CDR3, taken from reference TRBV2 and TRBJ1-6): EPEVTQTPSHQVTQMGQEVILRCVPISNHLYFYWYRQILGQKVEFLVSFYNNEISEKSEIFDDQFSVERPDGSNFTLKIRSTKLEDSAMYFCASSITGGNSPLHFGNGTRLTVT.

V and J are TRBV6-1 and TRBJ1-1; D unclear. Germline assignment: CDR1 MNHNS and CDR2 SASEGT. This CDR3 spans 13 amino acids. V was cut by 8 bases and J by 2 bases, with 12 bases left in between. The CDR3 spells CASGALGNTEAFF. CDR3 sequence (DNA): TGTGCCAGCGGCGCATTGGGTAACACTGAAGCTTTCTTT.